One TCR beta chain is described in this entry. The target antigen is unknown. A much larger clonotype is one base distant, so this may be a read error. The record originates from a study of blood T cells in healthy people across ages. Study observations and caveats: Among long-lived donors, naive CD4+ cells were more numerous and diversity higher than in aged donors.

Primed by a sample-barcoded 5' primer and a J-beta primer mix, a second PCR proceeded for about 7 to 11 cycles. TCRdb reprocessed the 5' RACE reads via MiXCR and lists one record per CDR3 protein. This table has roughly 1,300,000 distinct CDR3 sequences, approximately 59% appearing once. There are 14 residues in the CDR3. The V end was cut by 6 bases, the J end by 4 bases, with 15 bases between. The germline CDR1 and CDR2 sequences are MNHEY and SVGAGI. Isolating PBMCs gave at least 6 million of these cells per sample. The TCR sequence derives from a man aged 18 to 30 in good health. Sequencing used blood. The rearrangement joins TRBV6-5 to TRBJ1-1; D is unresolved. As DNA, the CDR3 is TGTGCCAGCAGGACCAGCCTGATCAGCACTGAAGCTTTCTTT. This translates into CASRTSLISTEAFF.